A selection of T cell receptor beta chains follows, all from one sample in a study of blood T cells in healthy people across ages. TCRdb fed the 5' RACE reads into MiXCR, producing one record per CDR3 protein. There are about 1.4 million distinct CDR3 sequences in the sample; 59% occur only once, and about 6.7% lies in the top ten. The sample consisted of blood. The receptors shown here come from a young man in good health. Both conserved end residues are part of each CDR3. The D gene is left open where the match is weak. Clone size is shown for a subset of rows, as once, few, many or a class of expanded clone.

d_call	v_call	j_call	clone_size	cdr3_nt	cdr3_aa
-	TRBV3-1	TRBJ1-2	-	-	CASSQYVGSGNTF
-	TRBV29-1	TRBJ2-1	-	TGCAGCGTTGAAGAATACCTAGCTGAGTACAATGAGCAGTTCTTC	CSVEEYLAEYNEQFF
-	TRBV7-2	TRBJ1-2	few	TGTGCCAGCAGCCAACCGGGCCCGGTCCATGGCTACACCTTC	CASSQPGPVHGYTF
-	TRBV7-9	TRBJ2-1	once	TGTGCCAGCAGCCCTAACTGGCATGAGCAGTTCTTC	CASSPNWHEQFF
TRBD1	TRBV24-1	TRBJ1-5	-	TGTGCCACCAGTGATAGGGGGCTTAATCAGCCCCAGCATTTT	CATSDRGLNQPQHF
-	TRBV4-3	TRBJ2-7	once	TGCGCCAGCAGCCACGAATCTAGCTCCTACGAGCAGTACTTC	CASSHESSSYEQYF
-	TRBV4-1	TRBJ2-7	-	TGCGCCAGCAGCCAAGATTTTGGACTTCGGACCTACGAGCAGTACTTC	CASSQDFGLRTYEQYF
-	TRBV28	TRBJ2-7	few	TGTGCCAGCAGTTTGATGTTCTACGAGCAGTACTTC	CASSLMFYEQYF
-	TRBV7-2	TRBJ2-3	many	TGTGCCAGCAGTGGGGACAGCACAGATACGCAGTATTTT	CASSGDSTDTQYF
-	TRBV27	TRBJ2-7	-	TGTGCCAGCAGTTTGGGAAAACAGGGATCCGAGCAGTACTTC	CASSLGKQGSEQYF
-	TRBV29-1	TRBJ1-1	-	TGCAGCGTTGAATTTGAGGTGGGTTTAGGGGCTCAGAACACTGAAGCTTTCTTT	CSVEFEVGLGAQNTEAFF
-	TRBV13	TRBJ2-7	few	TGTGCCAGCAGCTTAGGACCTCTATCGGGGGACGAGCAGTACTTC	CASSLGPLSGDEQYF
-	TRBV4-1	TRBJ2-2	-	TGCGCCAGCAGGTCGGGCGCGACAGCGGAGACCGGGGAGCTGTTTTTT	CASRSGATAETGELFF
-	TRBV7-9	TRBJ2-5	-	TGTGCCAGCAGCGTAGATACAGGTTTGACCCAGTACTTC	CASSVDTGLTQYF
-	TRBV24-1	TRBJ2-1	-	TGTGCCACCAGTGATCGAGACAATGAGCAGTTCTTC	CATSDRDNEQFF
-	TRBV6-6	TRBJ2-7	-	TGTGCCAGCACTTCCACCGGGCTCACAGCCTACGAGCAGTACTTC	CASTSTGLTAYEQYF
-	TRBV6-5	TRBJ2-7	-	TGTGCCAGCAGTCGCGACAAGAGCGGACACGAGCAGTACTTC	CASSRDKSGHEQYF
TRBD1	TRBV20-1	TRBJ1-5	-	TGCAGTGCCCCGGACAGGGGCAGTCAGCCCCAGCATTTT	CSAPDRGSQPQHF
-	TRBV5-4	TRBJ2-1	-	TGTGCCAGCAGCTTGACGGGGGGCCGGGTCAATGAGCAGTTCTTC	CASSLTGGRVNEQFF
-	TRBV2	TRBJ2-1	-	TGTGCCAGCAGTGAAGCTCGGCTAGCCGACTACAATGAGCAGTTCTTC	CASSEARLADYNEQFF
-	TRBV23-1	TRBJ2-6	-	TGCGCCAGCAGTTATGGGGACTCTGGGGCCAACGTCCTGACTTTC	CASSYGDSGANVLTF
-	TRBV12-3/TRBV12-4	TRBJ1-2	-	TGTGCCAGCAGTTCGGACGGCGAGGGCTACACCTTC	CASSSDGEGYTF
-	TRBV6-6	TRBJ2-4	many	TGTGCCAGCAGTTCGCAAAACATTCAGTACTTC	CASSSQNIQYF
-	TRBV6-6	TRBJ2-7	-	TGTGCCAGCAGCACCCGGGATCCCTCCTACGAGCAGTACTTC	CASSTRDPSYEQYF
-	TRBV3-1	TRBJ1-4	-	TGTGCCAGCAGCCACGCCCGGGACATGGGCGAAAAACTGTTTTTT	CASSHARDMGEKLFF
TRBD1	TRBV15	TRBJ1-2	-	TGTGCCACCAGCATGGGACAGGGATTTCATCCCTATGGCTACACCTTC	CATSMGQGFHPYGYTF
TRBD2	TRBV29-1	TRBJ2-3	-	TGCAGCGCCCGGCAGTGGGGGGGTGGAGATACGCAGTATTTT	CSARQWGGGDTQYF
-	TRBV11-1	TRBJ2-6	-	TGTGCCAGCAGCTTAGGGGATAATAGGGCCAACGTCCTGACTTTC	CASSLGDNRANVLTF
-	TRBV12-3/TRBV12-4	TRBJ1-6	-	TGTGCCAGCAGTTCCTCTGCACGTTCACCCCTCCACTTT	CASSSSARSPLHF
TRBD1	TRBV14	TRBJ1-2	-	TGTGCCAGCAGCCTCCTCGGACAGGCAAACTATGGCTACACCTTC	CASSLLGQANYGYTF
TRBD1	TRBV12-3/TRBV12-4	TRBJ2-7	few	TGTGCCAGCAGTTTCGGGACAGCCTCCGACGAGCAGTACTTC	CASSFGTASDEQYF
TRBD1	TRBV18	TRBJ2-5	-	TGTGCCAGCTCACCACCAGGGACAGGGCTCGGGACCCAGTACTTC	CASSPPGTGLGTQYF
-	TRBV4-1	TRBJ2-6	-	TGCGCCAGCAGCCAAGGTAACGGCCTCAACGTCCTGACTTTC	CASSQGNGLNVLTF
-	TRBV6-5	TRBJ1-6	-	TGTGCCAGCAGAGCCTATAATTCACCCCTCCACTTT	CASRAYNSPLHF
TRBD1	TRBV5-6	TRBJ1-1	-	TGTGCCAGCAGCTTCGTAGGACAGGAGAACACTGAAGCTTTCTTT	CASSFVGQENTEAFF
-	TRBV5-5	TRBJ1-2	-	TGTGCCAGCAGCTTGCTGGGTTTTATAGAGGGCTACACCTTC	CASSLLGFIEGYTF
-	TRBV20-1	TRBJ2-7	-	TGCAGTGCTAGAGATTGGGGGACCTCCTCCGAGCAGTACTTC	CSARDWGTSSEQYF
-	TRBV12-5	TRBJ2-5	-	TGTGCTAGTGCCGGGGACTTTCAAGAGACCCAGTACTTC	CASAGDFQETQYF
-	TRBV6-6	TRBJ1-2	once	TGTGCCAGCAGTTACTCATCTGGCAACAACTATGGCTACACCTTC	CASSYSSGNNYGYTF
TRBD2	TRBV9	TRBJ2-1	-	TGTGCCAGCAGCGAGGCTAGCGGGGGGCTAGGGGAGCAGTTCTTC	CASSEASGGLGEQFF